This record concerns one T cell receptor beta chain sequence. These data originate in a study of cytomegalovirus exposure and HLA in healthy donors. Vbeta (60) and Jbeta (13) primers were used in the PCR. Clones were read by immunoSEQ multiplex PCR, and TCRdb kept only the in-frame ones, dropping some. This table holds about 140,000 clones, around 80% found once. Germline assignment: CDR1 SGHDT and CDR2 YYEEEE. The CDR3 has 16 amino acids. The junction had 6 bases not matched to a gene; V was cut back by 1 base and J by 0 bases. Sequencing was done on a sample of PBMCs. The origin of this receptor is a man aged 35-49 years in good health and CMV-seropositive. The rearrangement links TRBV5-6 to TRBJ2-5; 7 bases agree with TRBD1. CDR3 protein: CASSLRGLGYQETQYF. As DNA, the CDR3 is TGTGCCAGCAGCTTGAGGGGGCTTGGGTACCAAGAGACCCAGTACTTC.